These 19 T cell receptor beta chains were all obtained from the same sample, sequenced in a study of T cells expressing NK-cell markers. After re-calling the 5' RACE reads, TCRdb lists one entry per CDR3 protein, DNA absent. The sample data list about 150,000 distinct CDR3 sequences. What was sequenced was blood T cells: a sorted CD56 or NKG2C T cell subset, CD4+ or CD8+ T cells, or bulk PBMC T cells (not recorded which). The receptor set was obtained from a woman aged 50 to 60 in good health.

CDR3: CASSLFATYNEQFF. The rearrangement joins TRBV7-9 to TRBJ2-1. CDR3 length: 14 residues. Germline V gene sequence: CDR1 SEHNR, CDR2 FQNEAQ (reference sequence).

The chain is built from TRBV6-1 and TRBJ2-7. CDR1 is MNHNS and CDR2 is SASEGT in the germline V gene. This CDR3 region has 14 residues. CDR3 amino acids: CASSETGMPYEQYF.

This chain connects TRBV11-2 to TRBJ2-3; as DNA is missing, the TRBD1 call by TCRdb cannot be tested. CDR1 and CDR2 (germline): SGHAT, FQNNGV. CDR3 length: 12 amino acids. This chain's CDR3 is CASTLDGDTQYF.

The V call is TRBV4-1, the J call TRBJ2-1; TCRdb lists TRBD1, though no DNA is available to test this call. There are 14 residues in the CDR3. Germline V lookup: CDR1 MGHRA, CDR2 YSYEKL. This CDR3 reads CASSQDLGGGEQFF.

The J gene is TRBJ1-5, the V gene TRBV30; TCRdb gives TRBD1 as the D gene, but with no DNA this cannot be confirmed. Germline loops: CDR1 GTSNPN, CDR2 SVGIG (reference sequence). The CDR3 extends over 11 amino acids. This chain's CDR3 is CAWSVSGDQHF.

The CDR3 here is CASSQPGQGNGSTEAFF. This chain joins TRBV12-3 or TRBV12-4 and TRBJ1-1; lacking DNA, the TRBD1 call made by TCRdb goes unchecked. The CDR3 spans 17 residues.

V gene TRBV5-1 combines with J gene TRBJ2-5; with no DNA, the TCRdb D assignment of TRBD2 cannot be verified. The CDR3 spans 15 residues. Germline values: CDR1 SGHRS, CDR2 YFSETQ. CDR3 in amino acids: CASSLEAGGEETQYF.

This rearrangement joins TRBV5-1 to TRBJ1-1. The CDR3 length is 15 residues. Germline assignment: CDR1 SGHRS and CDR2 YFSETQ. The CDR3 here is CASSLGQGGGTEAFF. Looking up the rest from reference TRBV5-1 and TRBJ1-1 gives the full variable domain: KAGVTQTPRYLIKTRGQQVTLSCSPISGHRSVSWYQQTPGQGLQFLFEYFSETQRNKGNFPGRFSGRQFSNSRSEMNVSTLELGDSALYLCASSLGQGGGTEAFFGQGTRLTVV.

The chain carries TRBV30 and TRBJ2-1. CDR1 and CDR2 (germline): GTSNPN, SVGIG (reference sequence). The CDR3 length is 13 residues. This CDR3 reads CAWSVQRSDEQFF.

V usage is TRBV12-3 or TRBV12-4 and J usage is TRBJ2-4; the TRBD2 assignment by TCRdb is unverifiable without DNA. The CDR3 is 14 residues long. CDR3 region: CASSPRGGENIQYF.

This chain connects TRBV30 to TRBJ2-2; TCRdb calls TRBD2, which cannot be checked without DNA. CDR3 size: 18 residues. Germline CDR1 reads GTSNPN; CDR2 reads SVGIG (reference sequence). The CDR3 sequence is CAWSGGLLASANTGELFF.

The chain employs TRBV15 and TRBJ1-1; there is no DNA to check the TCRdb D call of TRBD1. CDR3 size: 14 residues. The germline CDR1 and CDR2 sequences are LNHNV and YYDKDF (reference sequence). The CDR3 reads CATSGWGGSTEAFF.

The chain employs TRBV7-8 and TRBJ2-1. The germline gives CDR1 SGHVS, CDR2 FQNEAQ. The CDR3 contains 13 residues. CDR3 sequence: CASSLNSYNEQFF.

This sequence joins TRBV29-1 and TRBJ1-5; TCRdb outputs TRBD1, but without DNA this stays unchecked. Germline V gene lookup returns CDR1 SQVTM and CDR2 ANQGSEA. This CDR3 is 12 amino acids long. CDR3 loop: CSAGGGGQPQHF.

Here the CDR3 reads CASSQDPVTGRLQETQYF. The chain carries TRBV4-1 and TRBJ2-5; TCRdb outputs TRBD1, but without DNA this stays unchecked. The germline V gene encodes CDR1 MGHRA and CDR2 YSYEKL. The CDR3 has 18 residues.

The chain couples TRBV5-6 to TRBJ2-2; there is no DNA to check the TCRdb D call of TRBD2. The CDR3 extends over 16 amino acids. Germline CDR1 SGHDT, CDR2 YYEEEE. This chain's CDR3 is CASSLEGGRATGELFF.

The rearrangement uses TRBV2 and TRBJ2-1; TCRdb proposes TRBD2, but this gene call is untestable without DNA. Germline CDR1 reads SNHLY; CDR2 reads FYNNEI. The CDR3 is 17 residues long. The CDR3 sequence: CASSDVISGRAGDEQFF.

The chain recombines TRBV24-1 with TRBJ2-3; TCRdb's assignment of TRBD2 cannot be checked, as there is no DNA. Per germline, CDR1 KGHDR and CDR2 SFDVKD. The CDR3 runs to 16 residues. The CDR3 loop is CATSSSGTYAMDTQYF.

The genes are TRBV29-1 and TRBJ2-7; TCRdb selects TRBD2, and the lack of DNA leaves this call unchecked. The CDR3 is 16 residues long. CDR1 is SQVTM, CDR2 ANQGSEA, per germline. This chain's CDR3 is CSVTGLAGKGFYEQYF.